The sequence of this T cell receptor (beta chain) was determined in a study of cytomegalovirus exposure and HLA in healthy donors (TCRdb year 2017). Regarding the study in general: In an earlier analysis of some 610 of the donors, around 300 Gb of sequence data and 90 million to 130 million unique TCR beta sequences from 180 million or so T cells were reported. To predict cytomegalovirus infection status, the study combined high-throughput TCR immunosequencing, statistical association of individual TCRs with disease status, and machine learning. A later analysis re-examined previously published TCR beta repertoires from 610 or so donors and added high-resolution HLA genotyping to investigate patterns of TCR occurrence. A later genetic analysis used genome-wide SNP genotypes for 398 of the 666 donors, treating that subset as a discovery cohort. Because of strong linkage in the cohort, a few DR-DQ haplotypes were treated as single units for association and clustering. Besides the first cohort of more than 650 subjects, a separate validation cohort made up of 120 different subjects was used. Typing coverage varied by locus: roughly 629-640 donors for A, B, C, DRB1 and DQB1; approximately 500 for DQA1; more than 600 for DPA1; roughly 450 for DPB1. Of the 300 to 450 genotyped donors, less than 90% were placed in the genetic ancestry cluster associated with self-reported Caucasian donors. Using immunosequencing, the study profiled T cell repertoires from about 650 subjects and related those repertoires to cytomegalovirus serostatus. All discovery cohort repertoires had been generated on a single sequencing platform. An early release that covered fewer than 800 HLA-typed donors contained approximately 300 gigabases of sequencing data and tens of millions of unique TCR sequences. The later analysis used no new phenotypic data to find candidate immune exposures, relying instead on TCR beta sequences and their occurrence across donors. Among roughly 400 genotyped donors of the cohort, an average of around 250,000 unique TCR beta nucleotide sequences was sequenced per donor, of which about 19% were non-productive. Donor age, sex, ethnicity and CMV serostatus were compiled alongside the repertoire data. In an earlier analysis of 587 of the donors, high-throughput TCR beta sequencing was used to judge whether each TCR beta V gene segment behaved as functional or pseudogenic. HLA typing included class I and class II loci at four-digit resolution. The study was designed to test whether signatures of past pathogen exposure could be identified by cataloging public T cell receptors.

Libraries were built with the immunoSEQ multiplex PCR assay. The multiplex PCR relied on a mix of 60 forward primers for TCR Vbeta segments and 13 reverse primers for TCR Jbeta segments. The CDR3 region of rearranged TCR beta genes was amplified from genomic DNA by a multiplex PCR assay. The Illumina HiSeq System was used to sequence the amplified TCR beta libraries as 87-base-pair reads. The authors processed their data as follows. In a later analysis, 77 million or so unique TCR beta chains were counted across the 500 to 850 repertoires, and approximately 11 million of these chains were shared by at least two donors. A nearest-neighbor algorithm error-corrected the raw reads and collapsed the reads into unique sequences, merging closely related sequences to remove PCR and sequencing errors. V, D and J gene segments were assigned by aligning CDR3 sequences to IMGT reference sequences. For a sequence to be retained, at least a six-nucleotide match to both a V gene segment and a J gene segment was required. Rearrangements were called productive when the CDR3 lacked stop codons and stayed in frame with V and J; all others were non-productive. CDR3 was defined by IMGT convention, running from the second conserved V-encoded cysteine to the conserved J-encoded phenylalanine. In an earlier analysis of roughly 610 of the donors, sequences lacking an unambiguous match to a single V gene segment were excluded. An earlier analysis of several hundred of the donors classified V segments as functional when productive rearrangements were above 56.7% and as segregating when the standard deviation between donors was above 5%. To diagnose cytomegalovirus status from the catalog of TCR beta chain sequences, a statistical classification framework was built. In a later analysis, V and J genes were assigned by comparing TCR nucleotide sequences against IMGT/GENE-DB human TR gene sequences. In a later analysis, CDR3 sequences and most-parsimonious VDJ recombination scenarios were assigned using the TCRdist pipeline. A later analysis defined each TCR beta chain by its CDR3 amino acid sequence plus V-gene family, and excluded reads lacking a unique V-gene family. A later analysis removed 550 to 650 highly shared, low-generation-probability nucleotide sequences to deal with suspected cross-contamination and a sequencing artifact. A later analysis calculated a clonal expansion index for each public chain from normalized within-repertoire ranks of inferred template counts. Generation probabilities in a later analysis came from a VDJ recombination model fitted to out-of-frame rearrangements, and those results were checked against IGoR. In a later analysis, TCR-TCR, TCR-HLA and TCR-CMV co-occurrence was scored with hypergeometric tests, and a repertoire-size bias correction was applied to TCR pairs. In a later analysis, false discovery rates were estimated by permuting HLA or CMV assignments 20 times. In a later analysis, co-occurring TCRs were grouped using DBSCAN, and TCRdist sequence similarity was added for clustering within HLA-allele-positive subsets. Repertoires with fewer than 30,000 or more than 120,000 public chains were left out of co-occurrence clustering, as were a handful of repertoires with anomalous nucleotide sharing. TCRdb holds this immuneACCESS table with in-frame rearrangements only. Some clones are missing; in checked studies, unresolved V genes explain under half, and the rest has no known cause. The V and J calls and clone size were taken over from that table, and D and trimming were inferred from the DNA. This sample lists 100,000 to 150,000 clones; over 80% were detected once. Approximately 1.1% of the sample lies in the top ten.

On this clone itself: Its target antigen remains unknown. Base qualities were left out, and no much larger clone turns up one base away.

General findings and caveats noted by the study authors: In vitro tests confirmed that a few of the cytomegalovirus-associated TCR beta chains recognize cytomegalovirus antigens. An earlier analysis of around 500 of the donors showed that most TCR beta V segments appeared in productive rearrangements either about 87% or about 30% of the time, which broadly matched IMGT annotations. Because some donors lacked HLA typing at each locus, the association tests relied only on the typed subset. Correlated functional status among segregating V segments might reflect linkage disequilibrium, but an unknown experimental factor could not be ruled out. At a false discovery rate of 0.05, a later analysis linked 15,000 to 20,000 TCR beta sequences to specific HLA alleles. While some public TCRs were present in many individuals, most TCR sequences turned up only very rarely across donors. Sequencing depth was assumed to be roughly uniform across donors in the presence/absence analyses, though that assumption may not hold. The authors suggested that the approach could potentially be generalized to other disease states and immunological phenotypes. A later analysis found that HLA-associated TCR beta chains were more clonally expanded and had lower generation probabilities than equally common non-associated chains. The sequencing pipeline was judged likely to have produced a cluster of highly shared sequence variants as a technical artifact. V-gene and J-gene trimming of TCR beta chains was associated with a missense DCLRE1C variant in a later genetic analysis, and the association was replicated in an independent cohort. In this cohort, only TCR beta chains were sequenced, and detectable features were limited by the absence of alpha or paired-chain data. In a later analysis, most CMV-associated TCR beta chains were found to appear HLA-restricted, with HLA associations seemingly driven largely by CMV exposure. In a later analysis, several top co-occurrence clusters were reported to appear linked to parvovirus B19, influenza, CMV and Epstein-Barr virus. In both the original and validation cohorts, the classifier was reported to diagnose cytomegalovirus status with high specificity and sensitivity. Strong co-occurrence of HLA alleles, especially DR and DQ, made assigning TCR associations to individual alleles difficult. A later analysis found that TCR association rates varied across HLA loci, with DRB1 alleles showing the most associated TCRs and HLA-C alleles the fewest. In the study, 150 to 200 TCR beta chains were listed as associated with cytomegalovirus. The earlier analysis of 587 of the donors excluded fewer than 20 rarely observed V segments, including chromosome 9 orphons, because counts were too low. A further reported finding was that TCR beta sequences accurately predicted the HLA-A and HLA-B alleles for most subjects in the first cohort. CMV serostatus was the only immune exposure information available for the cohort. A later genetic analysis reported fewer N-insertions in productive TCRs among donors in an Asian-associated ancestry cluster than the roughly 620-donor mean.

The cohort comprised some 680 healthy bone marrow donors. All cohort members were sampled while nominally healthy, although unrecorded immune exposures were likely present. The donor tested CMV seronegative, placing the donor among the 350 or so seronegative members of the cohort. Every donor gave a peripheral blood sample, and the peripheral blood mononuclear cells from that sample were used for TCR beta sequencing. Genomic DNA extraction from the blood cell samples was performed with the Qiagen DNeasy Blood Extraction Kit. This receptor was taken from a boy between 10 and 17 years old in good health and CMV-seronegative. Sequenced sample: PBMCs.

The DNA sequence is as follows: TGTGCCAGCAGGGCCGGACAGGGTTCTAACTATGGCTACACCTTC. Its protein product is CASRAGQGSNYGYTF. The chain is made from TRBV28 and TRBJ1-2, and 8 bases in between align with TRBD1. The germline V gene provides CDR1 MDHEN and CDR2 SYDVKM. The germline V end is reduced by 6 bases and the J end by 0 bases; junction bases left unmatched: 6. Inclusive of the bounding cysteine and phenylalanine, the CDR3 is 15 residues long. CDR3 DNA is the only sequence kept; it has 45 bases, read in frame from the first base.